Listed below are T cell receptor beta chains from one sample, sequenced in a study of shared clonotypes between healthy human individuals. The method was immunoSEQ multiplex PCR; TCRdb's version includes in-frame clones alone and lacks a portion of them. The table shows more than 1 million clones, with approximately 80% occurring only once. Sequenced: memory CD4+ T cells from PBMCs. The receptors shown here come from a man younger than 30 in good health. Some clones in this sample may be carry-over from other donors' samples. Each CDR3 is given with its conserved first and last residue. The D gene is left open where the match is weak. Clone size appears in some rows only: once, few, many, or a class for an expanded clone.

j_call: TRBJ2-1; v_call: TRBV7-9; d_call: -; clone_size: -; cdr3_aa: CASSLDSPRDNEQFF; cdr3_nt: TGTGCCAGCAGCTTAGACTCTCCGAGGGACAATGAGCAGTTCTTC
j_call: TRBJ1-5; v_call: TRBV6-1; d_call: -; clone_size: few; cdr3_aa: CASTKSVGINQPQHF; cdr3_nt: TGTGCCAGCACCAAGTCCGTCGGGATAAATCAGCCCCAGCATTTT
j_call: TRBJ1-1; v_call: TRBV5-4; d_call: TRBD1; clone_size: -; cdr3_aa: CASMTGGFTEAFF; cdr3_nt: TGTGCCAGTATGACAGGGGGCTTCACTGAAGCTTTCTTT
j_call: TRBJ2-7; v_call: TRBV4-1; d_call: TRBD1; clone_size: many; cdr3_aa: CASSQVAGQGSYEQYF; cdr3_nt: TGCGCCAGCAGCCAAGTTGCGGGACAGGGCTCCTACGAGCAGTACTTC
j_call: TRBJ2-3; v_call: TRBV4-3; d_call: -; clone_size: -; cdr3_aa: CASSQERSVPPFTDTQYF; cdr3_nt: TGCGCCAGCAGCCAAGAAAGGTCGGTCCCTCCCTTCACAGATACGCAGTATTTT
j_call: TRBJ1-4; v_call: TRBV15; d_call: -; clone_size: few; cdr3_aa: CATSLYKRPTNEKLFF; cdr3_nt: TGTGCCACCAGCTTATACAAGAGGCCAACTAATGAAAAACTGTTTTTT
j_call: TRBJ1-4; v_call: TRBV5-4; d_call: -; clone_size: -; cdr3_aa: CASSREGGPNEKLFF; cdr3_nt: TGTGCCAGCAGCCGGGAGGGAGGGCCTAATGAAAAACTGTTTTTT
j_call: TRBJ1-1; v_call: TRBV6-5; d_call: -; clone_size: many; cdr3_aa: CASSYTVNTEAFF; cdr3_nt: TGTGCCAGCAGTTATACGGTGAACACTGAAGCTTTCTTT
j_call: TRBJ2-5; v_call: TRBV5-1; d_call: TRBD1; clone_size: -; cdr3_aa: CASRQGPGETQYF; cdr3_nt: TGCGCCTCAAGACAGGGGCCGGGGGAGACCCAGTACTTC
j_call: TRBJ1-5; v_call: TRBV6-1; d_call: -; clone_size: -; cdr3_aa: CASSERVGRFNQPQHF; cdr3_nt: TGTGCCAGCAGTGAAAGAGTGGGCAGGTTCAATCAGCCCCAGCATTTT
j_call: TRBJ1-5; v_call: TRBV10-2; d_call: -; clone_size: -; cdr3_aa: CASSDPSLVAQPQHF; cdr3_nt: TGCGCCAGCAGTGACCCGTCTTTGGTAGCTCAGCCCCAGCATTTT
j_call: TRBJ1-3; v_call: TRBV2; d_call: TRBD1; clone_size: -; cdr3_aa: CASRGTGGGNTIYF; cdr3_nt: TGTGCCAGCAGGGGGACAGGGGGCGGAAACACCATATATTTT
j_call: TRBJ2-7; v_call: TRBV5-5; d_call: -; clone_size: -; cdr3_aa: CASSLEVGSYEQYF; cdr3_nt: TGTGCCAGCAGCTTGGAGGTGGGCTCCTACGAGCAGTACTTC
j_call: TRBJ1-1; v_call: TRBV6-6; d_call: TRBD1; clone_size: -; cdr3_aa: CASRPTGAAGAFF; cdr3_nt: TGTGCCAGCAGGCCTACAGGGGCGGCGGGCGCTTTCTTT
j_call: TRBJ2-7; v_call: TRBV6-1; d_call: -; clone_size: -; cdr3_aa: CASGLQMGSFAEQYF; cdr3_nt: TGTGCCAGCGGACTACAAATGGGTTCGTTTGCCGAGCAGTACTTC
j_call: TRBJ2-2; v_call: TRBV9; d_call: -; clone_size: -; cdr3_aa: CASSVDWNTGELFF; cdr3_nt: TGTGCCAGCAGCGTAGACTGGAACACCGGGGAGCTGTTTTTT
j_call: TRBJ2-2; v_call: TRBV9; d_call: -; clone_size: -; cdr3_aa: CASSVVGRGYTGELFF; cdr3_nt: TGTGCCAGCAGCGTAGTCGGCAGGGGCTACACCGGGGAGCTGTTTTTT
j_call: TRBJ1-3; v_call: TRBV9; d_call: -; clone_size: -; cdr3_aa: CASSLGQVSGNTIYF; cdr3_nt: TGTGCCAGCAGCCTGGGGCAGGTCTCTGGAAACACCATATATTTT
j_call: TRBJ1-3; v_call: TRBV7-3; d_call: TRBD1; clone_size: -; cdr3_aa: CASSSPSGQGGNTIYF; cdr3_nt: TGTGCCAGCAGCTCGCCCTCGGGACAGGGTGGAAACACCATATATTTT
j_call: TRBJ1-4; v_call: TRBV27; d_call: TRBD1; clone_size: -; cdr3_aa: CASSFLGGYGDEKLFF; cdr3_nt: TGTGCCAGCAGTTTTCTAGGGGGCTACGGGGATGAAAAACTGTTTTTT
j_call: TRBJ1-5; v_call: TRBV27; d_call: -; clone_size: -; cdr3_aa: CASSPSWRPSGNQPQHF; cdr3_nt: TGTGCCAGCAGCCCGTCTTGGAGGCCCTCGGGCAATCAGCCCCAGCATTTT
j_call: TRBJ2-5; v_call: TRBV5-4; d_call: TRBD2; clone_size: -; cdr3_aa: CASTKDRSGSETQYF; cdr3_nt: TGTGCCAGCACAAAGGACCGTAGCGGGAGCGAGACCCAGTACTTC